In its sample, the clone carrying this T cell receptor (beta chain) was seen once. These data come from a study of technical replicates of blood from several donors. This CDR3 contains 12 residues. The V end lost 4 bases, the J end lost 7 bases, and 8 bases lay between the germline ends. Per germline, CDR1 SNHLY and CDR2 FYNNEI. The protocol was immunoSEQ multiplex PCR, while the TCRdb copy is restricted to in-frame clones and leaves out a portion. The sample gives about 80,000 clones, around 94% of which show up once; about 0.4% is in the top ten. This TCR was sampled from a human donor in good health. The chain uses TRBV2 and TRBJ2-1, with D maybe TRBD1 (5 bases). The source material was T cells isolated from PBMCs. The CDR3 loop reads CASSGQSNEQFF. The CDR3, as DNA: TGTGCCAGCAGTGGACAGTCGAATGAGCAGTTCTTC.